These 10 T cell receptor beta chains share one sample of origin, sequenced in a study of T-cell reconstitution after alpha-beta-depleted transplantation in children. A TCRbeta library incorporating unique molecular identifiers was prepared. TCRdb itself ran the PCR reads through MiXCR, one entry per CDR3 protein. The repertoire consists of approximately 400,000 distinct CDR3 sequences, with approximately 11% occurring once and the leading ten covering roughly 6%. Sequenced material: PBMCs from the stem cell graft donor, taken from the stem cell graft. The source of these receptors is a human donor who donated a stem cell graft to a child with acute myeloid leukemia.

This clonotype was recorded many times. The chain is built from TRBV9 and TRBJ2-3; D call uncertain. V was cut by 1 base and J by 1 base, with 4 bases left in between. In germline, CDR1 is SGDLS, CDR2 YYNGEE. CDR3 length: 13 amino acids. CDR3 coding DNA: TGTGCCAGCAGCGTACGAGGCACAGATACGCAGTATTTT. It translates to CASSVRGTDTQYF.

This clonotype occurred a few times. The chain carries TRBV20-1 and TRBJ2-3; 13 bases match TRBD2. The germline gives CDR1 DFQATT, CDR2 SNEGSKA (reference sequence). The CDR3 sequence is 16 residues long. The V and J ends lost 0 bases and 2 bases, in that order; junction bases with no gene match: 2. DNA for the CDR3: TGCAGTGCTAGAGATGGGACTAGCGGGGACACAGATACGCAGTATTTT. Translated, it gives CSARDGTSGDTDTQYF.

The CDR3 DNA sequence: TGTGCCAGCAGTTACCTAGGGGGGTCCCGAGGTTGCGAGCAGTACGTC. This sequence encodes CASSYLGGSRGCEQYV. The V and J genes are TRBV6-5 and TRBJ2-7; D is possibly TRBD1 or TRBD2 (6 bases each). The CDR3 has 16 residues. Trimming took off 2 bases at V and 6 bases at J, with 20 bases between the two ends. Germline lookup yields CDR1 MNHEY and CDR2 SVGAGI.

The chain joins TRBV7-2 to TRBJ2-7; maybe TRBD2 (5 bases). V lost 2 bases and J 1 base, leaving 9 bases between the germline ends. CDR1 SGHTA and CDR2 FQGNSA come from the germline V gene. This CDR3 comprises 14 residues. The CDR3, as DNA: TGTGCCAGCAGCTTATGGAGGCAATCCTACGAGCAGTACTTC. This translates into CASSLWRQSYEQYF.

A few counts support this clonotype. The CDR3 here is CSVERGYEQFF. CDR3 DNA sequence: TGCAGCGTTGAAAGGGGTTATGAGCAGTTCTTC. The chain joins TRBV29-1 to TRBJ2-1; D is perhaps TRBD1 (5 bases). Germline V gives CDR1 SQVTM, CDR2 ANQGSEA. Trimming cost V 2 bases and J 8 bases, with 7 bases left between them. The CDR3 runs 11 residues.

The chain has TRBV5-1 and TRBJ1-1; 7 bases fit TRBD1. The trim removed 4 bases at V and 5 bases at J, leaving 11 bases unmatched. The CDR3 is made up of 15 amino acids. CDR1 SGHRS and CDR2 YFSETQ come from the germline V gene. The CDR3, as DNA: TGCGCCAGCAGCCCCGATGGACAGGAGGCGACTGAAGCTTTCTTT. Amino acid sequence: CASSPDGQEATEAFF.

The rearrangement uses TRBV12-3 or TRBV12-4 and TRBJ1-2; 10 positions match TRBD1. CDR3 length: 14 residues. The J segment lost 7 bases and the V segment lost 6 bases, leaving 8 bases of the junction unmatched. CDR3 loop: CASSYRQGASGYTF. DNA of the CDR3: TGTGCCAGCAGCTACCGACAGGGGGCGAGTGGCTACACCTTC.

This chain connects TRBV4-3 to TRBJ1-5, with a weak D call TRBD1 (5 bases). Trimming pared 6 bases from V and 6 bases from J, leaving 18 bases between. CDR3 size: 15 residues. The germline gives CDR1 LGHNA, CDR2 YSLEER. The CDR3 region is CASSLHRDYPQPQHF. The CDR3 DNA follows: TGCGCCAGCAGTCTACACCGGGACTACCCTCAGCCCCAGCATTTT.

CDR3 sequence: CASSAHAVGVGANVLTF. The CDR3 coding sequence is TGTGCCAGCAGCGCCCACGCGGTGGGGGTTGGGGCCAACGTCCTGACTTTC. The chain joins TRBV9 to TRBJ2-6; possibly TRBD1 or TRBD2 for D (5 bases each). Trimming pared 3 bases from V and 3 bases from J, leaving 16 bases between. CDR3 length: 17 amino acids. CDR1 and CDR2 (germline): SGDLS, YYNGEE.

This clonotype was counted once. V gene TRBV11-3 combines with J gene TRBJ2-1; D is undetermined. CDR3 size: 15 residues. V was pared by 0 bases and J by 7 bases, with 13 bases between. CDR1 SGHNT and CDR2 YENEEA come from the germline V gene. In DNA, the CDR3 is TGTGCCAGCAGCTTAGAAGGTTCCGGTGGTAATGAGCAGTTCTTC. Translated, it gives CASSLEGSGGNEQFF.